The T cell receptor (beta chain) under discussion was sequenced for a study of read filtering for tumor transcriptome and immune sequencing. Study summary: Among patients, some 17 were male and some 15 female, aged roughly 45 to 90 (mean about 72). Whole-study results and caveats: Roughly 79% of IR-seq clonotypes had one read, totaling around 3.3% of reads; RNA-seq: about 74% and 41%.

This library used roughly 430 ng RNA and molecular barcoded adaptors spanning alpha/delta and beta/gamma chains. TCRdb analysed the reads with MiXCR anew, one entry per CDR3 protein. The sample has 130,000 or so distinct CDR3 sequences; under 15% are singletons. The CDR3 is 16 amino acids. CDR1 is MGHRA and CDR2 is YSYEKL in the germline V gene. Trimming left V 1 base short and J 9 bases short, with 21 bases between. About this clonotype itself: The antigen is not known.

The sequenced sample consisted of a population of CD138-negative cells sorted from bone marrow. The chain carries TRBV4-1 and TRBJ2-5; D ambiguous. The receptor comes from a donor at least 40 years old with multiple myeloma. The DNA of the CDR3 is TGCGCCAGCAGCCAAGGGGTGCGCCCCATGATGGTGGCCCAGTACTTC. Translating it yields CASSQGVRPMMVAQYF.